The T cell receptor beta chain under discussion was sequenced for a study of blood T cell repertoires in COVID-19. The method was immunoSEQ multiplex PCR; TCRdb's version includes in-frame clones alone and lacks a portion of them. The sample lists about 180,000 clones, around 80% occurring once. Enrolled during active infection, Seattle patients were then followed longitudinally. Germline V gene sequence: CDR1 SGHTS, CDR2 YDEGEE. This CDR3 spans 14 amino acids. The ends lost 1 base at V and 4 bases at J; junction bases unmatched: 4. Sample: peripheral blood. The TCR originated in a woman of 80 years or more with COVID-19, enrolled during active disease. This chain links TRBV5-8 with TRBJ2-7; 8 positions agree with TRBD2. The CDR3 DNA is TGTGCCAGCAGCTTGTCGTTAGCGGGGTACGAGCAGTACTTC. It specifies CASSLSLAGYEQYF. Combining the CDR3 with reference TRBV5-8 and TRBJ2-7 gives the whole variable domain EAGVTQSPTHLIKTRGQQATLRCSPISGHTSVYWYQQALGLGLQFLLWYDEGEERNRGNFPPRFSGRQFPNYSSELNVNALELEDSALYLCASSLSLAGYEQYFGPGTRLTVT.